This TCR beta chain was retrieved from a study of CD8 T cells in Susac syndrome. This clonotype was counted once. RNA amounts of 0.5 to 1 ug underwent reverse transcription with random hexamers. TCRdb recomputed calls from the immunoSEQ multiplex PCR reads with MiXCR, one row per CDR3 protein. The sample lists around 200,000 distinct CDR3 sequences, around nine tenths occurring once. Between the trimmed V and J ends, which lost 0 bases and 5 bases, there was a span of 13 bases. Germline V gene lookup returns CDR1 SGHNT and CDR2 YENEEA. The CDR3 runs to 16 residues. The sequence derives from a human donor with multiple sclerosis. The sample consisted of CD8+ T cells from PBMCs. This chain connects TRBV11-3 to TRBJ2-2, with a weak D call TRBD1 (6 bases). The CDR3 coding sequence is TGTGCCAGCAGCTTAGAGTATGGGGGCGCAACCGGGGAGCTGTTTTTT. It codes for CASSLEYGGATGELFF.